What follows are 32 T cell receptor beta chains derived from one specimen sequenced in a study of graft-versus-host responses after intestinal transplantation. Data came from immunoSEQ multiplex PCR; TCRdb stores just in-frame clones and leaves some out. The sample comprises more than 9,500 clones, about 81% of which are singletons, and about 8.6% rests with the top ten. This material consisted of PBMCs, taken around 290 days after intestinal transplant. The receptors shown here come from a human patient who received an intestinal transplant, so some T cells may come from the graft donor.

The chain is built from TRBV5-1 and TRBJ1-4; a possible D gene is TRBD1 (5 bases). Trimming stripped 1 base from V and 2 bases from J, with 12 bases between. Germline assignment: CDR1 SGHRS and CDR2 YFSETQ. The CDR3 covers 16 residues. CDR3 amino acids: CASSLSLGVTNEKLFF. As DNA, the CDR3 is TGCGCCAGCAGCTTGAGCCTAGGGGTTACTAATGAAAAACTGTTTTTT.

The rearrangement joins TRBV13 to TRBJ2-1, with 9 bases that match TRBD2. With V trimmed by 2 bases and J by 4 bases, 6 bases remained unmatched. The CDR3 length is 16 residues. From germline, CDR1 is PRHDT and CDR2 FYEKMQ (reference sequence). As DNA, the CDR3 is TGTGCCAGCAGCTTATTTAGCGGGAGAAGTTACAATGAGCAGTTCTTC. Its protein product is CASSLFSGRSYNEQFF.

The rearrangement uses TRBV11-3 and TRBJ1-1, with no clear D. V was cut by 3 bases and J by 1 base, with 3 bases left in between. The CDR3 is made up of 12 amino acids. Germline CDR1 and CDR2: SGHNT and YENEEA. In DNA form, the CDR3 reads TGTGCCAGCAGCTTCGGGAACACTGAAGCTTTCTTT. Translating gives CASSFGNTEAFF.

The chain combines TRBV7-6 with TRBJ2-7, with 7 bases fitting TRBD2. Germline CDR1 is SGHVS and CDR2 is FNYEAQ. The length of the CDR3 is 14 residues. Losses at the gene ends were 4 bases for V and 2 bases for J; bases not matched to a gene: 5. The chain's CDR3 is CASSSSGYPYEQYF. In DNA form, the CDR3 reads TGTGCCAGCAGCTCTAGCGGATACCCCTACGAGCAGTACTTC.

The rearrangement joins TRBV29-1 to TRBJ1-4; no reliable D call. V was shortened by 7 bases and J by 4 bases, with 4 bases between the two germline ends. The CDR3 totals 10 residues. Germline V gives CDR1 SQVTM, CDR2 ANQGSEA. CDR3 loop: CSARNEKLFF. In DNA, the CDR3 is TGCAGCGCCCGTAATGAAAAACTGTTTTTT.

This chain uses TRBV25-1 with TRBJ2-1, with D perhaps TRBD1 or TRBD2 (5 bases each). This CDR3 spans 17 amino acids. Germline V gene lookup returns CDR1 MGHDK and CDR2 SYGVNS. Trimming cost V 5 bases and J 5 bases, with 22 bases left between them. The CDR3 nucleotides read TGTGCCAGCAGTTCCGACCCCGGGACCCAAAATCACAATGAGCAGTTCTTC. This translates into CASSSDPGTQNHNEQFF.

The J gene is TRBJ2-3, the V gene TRBV9; maybe TRBD2 (5 bases). This CDR3 has 16 residues. Germline CDR1 SGDLS, CDR2 YYNGEE. The ends were cut back, 0 bases at V and 2 bases at J, with 13 bases in the middle. The CDR3 nucleotides are TGTGCCAGCAGCGTAGGAGGGAGTGACGACACAGATACGCAGTATTTT. This encodes CASSVGGSDDTDTQYF.

The chain carries TRBV7-4 and TRBJ1-2; D is ambiguous. CDR3 length: 12 residues. Germline CDR1 SGHVT, CDR2 SQSDAQ. V shed 5 bases and J shed 8 bases, with 12 bases lying between them. Written as DNA, the CDR3 is TGTGCCAGCAGCCAGAATCAGTGGGGCTACACCTTC. This encodes CASSQNQWGYTF.

V gene TRBV7-6 combines with J gene TRBJ1-2, with TRBD1 matching 8 bases. V shed 5 bases and J 0 bases; nucleotides not matched to a gene: 8. Looked up from germline, CDR1 is SGHVS and CDR2 is FNYEAQ. The CDR3 consists of 16 residues. CDR3 bases: TGTGCCAGCAGCCCGACAGGGGATAGGGCTAACTATGGCTACACCTTC. Translated: CASSPTGDRANYGYTF.

The rearrangement joins TRBV5-6 to TRBJ1-1; a possible D gene is TRBD1 (6 bases). Germline V gene sequence: CDR1 SGHDT, CDR2 YYEEEE. The CDR3 runs to 13 residues. V shed 4 bases and J shed 8 bases, with 15 bases lying between them. This CDR3 reads CASSVGPTGEAFF. The CDR3 DNA sequence: TGTGCCAGCAGCGTTGGTCCAACAGGGGAAGCTTTCTTT.

This chain links TRBV6-1 with TRBJ2-3; TRBD1 agrees at 7 bases. Germline V lookup: CDR1 MNHNS, CDR2 SASEGT. The CDR3 sequence is 14 residues long. CDR3 sequence: CVTRQGFSTDTQYF. The CDR3 coding sequence is TGTGTAACGAGACAGGGATTTAGCACAGATACGCAGTATTTT.

The chain links TRBV25-1 to TRBJ1-5; 7 nucleotides align to TRBD1. The trim removed 5 bases at V and 4 bases at J, leaving 5 bases unmatched. The germline gives CDR1 MGHDK, CDR2 SYGVNS. The CDR3 runs to 14 residues. CDR3 in amino acids: CASSRTGYNQPQHF. CDR3 nucleotide sequence: TGTGCCAGCAGTAGGACAGGTTATAATCAGCCCCAGCATTTT.

This chain links TRBV11-2 with TRBJ1-6; D is uncertain. The germline CDR1 and CDR2 sequences are SGHAT and FQNNGV. The CDR3 sequence is 13 residues long. The V and J ends lost 1 base and 7 bases respectively, with 5 bases between them. The CDR3 DNA reads as TGTGCCAGCAGCTTAGGGTGGAATTCACCCCTCCACTTT. Translating gives CASSLGWNSPLHF.

In DNA, the CDR3 is TGCGCCAGCAGTCAATCGGGGGACAGCCACAATGAGCAGTTCTTC. It translates to CASSQSGDSHNEQFF. V and J are TRBV23-1 and TRBJ2-1; TRBD1 matches 7 bases. TRBV23-1 is sorted into the ORF group, with uncertain function. CDR3 length: 15 amino acids. With 0 bases clipped from V and 5 bases from J, the junction kept 4 bases outside the gene matches.

The chain employs TRBV29-1 and TRBJ1-2, with 7 positions matching TRBD1. The CDR3 is 12 residues long. The J segment lost 4 bases and the V segment lost 7 bases, leaving 6 bases of the junction unmatched. Germline CDR1 and CDR2: SQVTM and ANQGSEA. In DNA, the CDR3 is TGCAGCGGAGGGACAGCCCTCTATGGCTACACCTTC. It is translated as CSGGTALYGYTF.

The rearrangement links TRBV4-1 to TRBJ2-1; weak D call: TRBD1 (5 bases). V was clipped by 0 bases and J by 0 bases, with 12 bases between them. Germline values: CDR1 MGHRA, CDR2 YSYEKL. This CDR3 region has 17 residues. The CDR3 DNA reads TGCGCCAGCAGCCAAGAGGGGCAGGGCAGCTCCTACAATGAGCAGTTCTTC. The encoded protein is CASSQEGQGSSYNEQFF.

The chain employs TRBV19 and TRBJ1-5; TRBD1 might be the D (5 bases). The CDR3 has 17 residues. V lost 4 bases and J lost 3, with 19 bases in between. CDR1 is LNHDA, CDR2 SQIVND, per germline (reference sequence). CDR3 DNA sequence: TGTGCCAGTAGTAATAGGGAGGGGCCTCCTTACAATCAGCCCCAGCATTTT. Translating gives CASSNREGPPYNQPQHF.

This clone was observed a single time. The J gene is TRBJ2-5, the V gene TRBV2; possible D gene TRBD2, 5 bases. Looked up from germline, CDR1 is SNHLY and CDR2 is FYNNEI. V shed 1 base and J shed 4 bases, with 16 bases lying between them. The CDR3 covers 16 residues. CDR3: CASSEGWNFAGETQYF. The CDR3 nucleotides are TGTGCCAGCAGTGAAGGCTGGAATTTTGCGGGAGAGACCCAGTACTTC.

The V gene is TRBV27, the J gene TRBJ2-5; unclear D gene. Per the germline V gene, CDR1 is MNHEY and CDR2 is SMNVEV (reference sequence). The CDR3 runs to 11 residues. V lost 4 bases and J lost 2, with 2 bases in between. The CDR3 bases are TGTGCCAGCAGTTCACAAGAGACCCAGTACTTC. This sequence encodes CASSSQETQYF.

This clone was observed a few times. The gene calls are TRBV27 and TRBJ2-2; D unclear. Germline loops: CDR1 MNHEY, CDR2 SMNVEV (reference sequence). CDR3 size: 12 residues. The V end was cut by 6 bases, the J end by 0 bases, with 2 bases between. CDR3 protein: CASRPNTGELFF. DNA of the CDR3: TGTGCCAGCAGACCGAACACCGGGGAGCTGTTTTTT.

This rearrangement joins TRBV11-3 to TRBJ2-1, with TRBD2 matching over 7 bases. The germline V gene encodes CDR1 SGHNT and CDR2 YENEEA. Unmatched junction bases numbered 9, after V lost 4 bases and J lost 9 bases. The length of the CDR3 is 14 residues. CDR3 sequence: CASSSLSGKGEQFF. CDR3 in DNA: TGTGCCAGCAGCTCCCTGAGCGGGAAGGGTGAGCAGTTCTTC.

V gene TRBV4-3 combines with J gene TRBJ2-3, with TRBD2 matching 10 bases. V was clipped by 0 bases and J by 3 bases; unmatched bases: 12. Germline V gene data show CDR1 as LGHNA and CDR2 as YSLEER. The CDR3 covers 19 residues. The CDR3 sequence: CASSQDPSGRAGETDTQYF. The CDR3 DNA sequence: TGCGCCAGCAGCCAAGATCCGAGCGGGAGGGCCGGGGAGACAGATACGCAGTATTTT.

V usage is TRBV5-1 and J usage is TRBJ2-2; TRBD1 matches 7 bases. CDR1 and CDR2 from the germline V gene are SGHRS and YFSETQ. Trimming at V came to 4 bases and at J to 2 bases, leaving 11 bases not matched to a gene. The CDR3 extends over 17 amino acids. The CDR3 loop reads CASSKPLDRKNTGELFF. The DNA for the CDR3 is TGCGCCAGCAGCAAACCCCTGGACAGGAAAAACACCGGGGAGCTGTTTTTT.

This sequence joins TRBV19 and TRBJ2-3; D might be TRBD1 (6 bases). This CDR3 is 14 amino acids long. Trimming shortened V by 6 bases and J by 4 bases, and 14 bases separated the two germline ends. Germline V gene lookup returns CDR1 LNHDA and CDR2 SQIVND (reference sequence). CDR3 loop: CASSARGGPDTQYF. For the CDR3, the DNA is TGTGCCAGTAGCGCCCGAGGGGGTCCAGATACGCAGTATTTT.

This clone was seen only a few times. The chain carries TRBV30 and TRBJ2-1, with TRBD2 matching 9 bases. Unmatched junction bases numbered 0, after V lost 1 base and J lost 2 bases. Germline CDR1 reads GTSNPN; CDR2 reads SVGIG (reference sequence). CDR3 length: 14 amino acids. CDR3 sequence (DNA): TGTGCCTGGAGTGGACTAGCGGCCTACAATGAGCAGTTCTTC. Translation gives CAWSGLAAYNEQFF.

Only a few counts were recorded for this clone. The rearrangement links TRBV30 to TRBJ1-5; TRBD1 matches at 8 bases. The CDR3 contains 15 residues. With 2 bases clipped from V and 3 bases from J, the junction kept 6 bases outside the gene matches. From germline, CDR1 is GTSNPN and CDR2 SVGIG (reference sequence). Written as DNA, the CDR3 is TGTGCCTGGAGTTTGACAGGGGCTTCCAATCAGCCCCAGCATTTT. Translating it yields CAWSLTGASNQPQHF.

This clone came up once. This chain's CDR3 is CASSEASRAGGPLTSYNEQFF. Here the CDR3 DNA reads TGTGCCAGCAGTGAAGCTTCACGGGCGGGAGGGCCCCTCACCTCCTACAATGAGCAGTTCTTC. The rearrangement uses TRBV2 and TRBJ2-1; TRBD2 matches at 9 bases. The germline CDR1 and CDR2 sequences are SNHLY and FYNNEI. The CDR3 consists of 21 residues. J lost 0 bases, V lost 0 bases, and 15 bases had no gene match.

The rearrangement uses TRBV27 and TRBJ2-7; 7 bases align to TRBD1. There are 13 residues in the CDR3. After removal of 5 bases from V and 2 bases from J, the junction contained 3 bases not matched to a gene. The germline V gene encodes CDR1 MNHEY and CDR2 SMNVEV (reference sequence). CDR3 bases: TGTGCCAGCAGTGTAGGGGGCGCCTACGAGCAGTACTTC. It encodes CASSVGGAYEQYF.

The chain couples TRBV29-1 to TRBJ2-1; D ambiguous. The CDR3 is made up of 10 amino acids. The V and J ends lost 1 base and 7 bases respectively, with 2 bases between them. CDR1 and CDR2 (germline): SQVTM, ANQGSEA. The CDR3 protein is CSVEGNEQFF. CDR3 nucleotides: TGCAGCGTTGAAGGGAATGAGCAGTTCTTC.

The chain links TRBV28 to TRBJ1-2; 8 bases agree with TRBD1. The CDR3 is 14 residues long. Germline trimming cut 4 bases from V and 2 bases from J; bases unmatched to any gene: 3. CDR1 and CDR2 (germline): MDHEN, SYDVKM. The CDR3 DNA reads as TGTGCCAGCAGTTCGACAGGGGTGAACTATGGCTACACCTTC. It is translated as CASSSTGVNYGYTF.

V and J are TRBV28 and TRBJ1-5, with D possibly TRBD1 on 6 matching bases. Germline V gene sequence: CDR1 MDHEN, CDR2 SYDVKM. Deletions cut 7 bases from V and 5 bases from J, with 24 bases between. The CDR3 has 17 amino acids. The CDR3 nucleotides are TGTGCCAGCATTCTTCGACAGGCCCCGAGGGGGGATCAGCCCCAGCATTTT. Amino acid sequence: CASILRQAPRGDQPQHF.

V is TRBV4-2 and J is TRBJ2-1, with 8 bases fitting TRBD1. CDR1 is LGHNA, CDR2 YNFKEQ, per germline. The CDR3 sequence is 16 residues long. The junction had 6 bases not matched to a gene; V was cut back by 2 bases and J by 3 bases. The CDR3 loop is CASSQKTGGYYNEQFF. In nucleotides, the CDR3 is TGTGCCAGCAGCCAAAAAACAGGGGGATACTACAATGAGCAGTTCTTC.